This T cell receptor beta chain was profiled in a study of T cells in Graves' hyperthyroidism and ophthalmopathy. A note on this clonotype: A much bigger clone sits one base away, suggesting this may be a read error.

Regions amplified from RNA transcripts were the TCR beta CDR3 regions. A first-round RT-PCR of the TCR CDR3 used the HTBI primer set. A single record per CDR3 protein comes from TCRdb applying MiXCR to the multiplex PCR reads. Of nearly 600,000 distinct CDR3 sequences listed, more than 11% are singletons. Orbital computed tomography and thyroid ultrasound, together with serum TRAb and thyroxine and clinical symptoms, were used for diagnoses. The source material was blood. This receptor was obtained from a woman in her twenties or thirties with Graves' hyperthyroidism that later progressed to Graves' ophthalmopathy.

The CDR3 DNA reads as TGTGCCAGCAGTCCTACAGGGGAGGCCTACTACGAGCAGTACTTC. Translated, it gives CASSPTGEAYYEQYF. The rearrangement uses TRBV6-4 and TRBJ2-7; TRBD1 might be the D (7 bases). Germline V lookup: CDR1 MRHNA, CDR2 SNTAGT. Trimming took 5 bases from V and 3 from J, leaving 17 bases between them. The CDR3 extends over 15 amino acids.